This T cell receptor beta chain was profiled in a study of OX40 agonist ivuxolimab in advanced cancers. Study context: Enrollees could have had prior anti-PD-1, anti-PD-L1 or anti-CTLA-4 therapy, which approximately 38% had received. General study findings and limits: At doses 0.1 to 3.0 mg/kg, CD4+ and CD8+ clones expanded. The specificity for antigen of the expanded peripheral T cells was not determined. Among the least clonally expanded were partial responders at 0.1-3.0 mg/kg.

Germline CDR1 MGHRA, CDR2 YSYEKL. The CDR3 length is 15 residues. Trimming removed 2 bases from V and 7 bases from J; junction bases left unmatched: 5. Method: immunoSEQ multiplex PCR; TCRdb's copy keeps in-frame clones and lacks some. The top ten hold roughly 11% of the sample, which has 60,000 or so clones, roughly 90% seen once. Remarks on this clone: As yet, its antigen is unknown.

The V and J genes are TRBV4-1 and TRBJ1-6; TRBD1 aligns across 7 bases. Here the sequenced sample was CD4+ or CD8+ T cells sorted from blood, taken in a trial of the OX40 agonist ivuxolimab. The sequence derives from an adult with an advanced solid tumor such as melanoma, head and neck, liver or kidney cancer. The CDR3 nucleotides read TGCGCCAGCAGCCAACCGGGACAGTTGAATTCACCCCTCCACTTT. Residues: CASSQPGQLNSPLHF.